A single sample is the source of the 25 T cell receptor beta chains below, sequenced in a study of blood T cell repertoires in COVID-19. Clones were read by immunoSEQ multiplex PCR, and TCRdb kept only the in-frame ones, dropping some. The sample carries about 320,000 clones, 90% recorded once. Sequenced input: PBMCs or T cells enriched from blood (not recorded which). The receptors stem from a man aged 60 to 69 who had recovered from COVID-19.

The rearrangement joins TRBV4-1 to TRBJ2-5, with TRBD1 identical over 8 bases. CDR3 length equals 15 residues. V trimming: 3 bases; J trimming: 3 bases; junction bases outside the gene matches: 6. Germline V gene sequence: CDR1 MGHRA, CDR2 YSYEKL. CDR3 nucleotide sequence: TGCGCCAGCAGCCAGACCGGGACAGGTAAAGAGACCCAGTACTTC. It codes for CASSQTGTGKETQYF.

V gene TRBV20-1 combines with J gene TRBJ2-5; 7 bases fit TRBD1. The length of the CDR3 is 15 residues. Germline V gene data show CDR1 as DFQATT and CDR2 as SNEGSKA (reference sequence). J lost 0 bases, V lost 3 bases, and 7 bases had no gene match. The CDR3 loop reads CSASSPGGHQETQYF. CDR3 sequence (DNA): TGCAGTGCTAGTAGCCCAGGGGGTCACCAAGAGACCCAGTACTTC.

The count of this clone is one. This chain links TRBV9 with TRBJ1-1, with TRBD1 identical over 9 bases. The CDR3 is 14 amino acids. The V segment lost 3 bases and the J segment 1 base; nucleotides outside the gene matches: 1. CDR1 and CDR2 (germline): SGDLS, YYNGEE. The CDR3 DNA sequence: TGTGCCAGCAGCGAGGGACAGGGGAACACTGAAGCTTTCTTT. It encodes CASSEGQGNTEAFF.

CDR3 sequence reads: CAIRKDRAKDQPQHF. CDR3 coding DNA: TGTGCCATCAGGAAGGACAGGGCTAAGGATCAGCCCCAGCATTTT. The gene calls are TRBV10-3 and TRBJ1-5, with 8 bases identical to TRBD1. Trimming cost V 6 bases and J 5 bases; bases outside gene matches: 9. Germline CDR1 ENHRY, CDR2 SYGVKD. The CDR3 runs 15 residues.

The rearrangement uses TRBV7-8 and TRBJ1-2; D uncertain. Trimming stripped 5 bases from V and 4 bases from J, with 14 bases between. CDR3 length equals 14 residues. Germline V gene sequence: CDR1 SGHVS, CDR2 FQNEAQ. The CDR3 protein is CASSAKRQVYGYTF. The CDR3 coding sequence is TGTGCCAGCAGCGCAAAAAGACAAGTCTATGGCTACACCTTC.

The chain combines TRBV7-9 with TRBJ2-1; 7 bases line up with TRBD1. In germline, CDR1 is SEHNR, CDR2 FQNEAQ (reference sequence). The V gene end was trimmed by 3 bases and the J gene end by 7 bases; junction bases not matched to a gene: 6. The CDR3 consists of 14 residues. DNA of the CDR3: TGTGCCAGCAGCTTCTTTGGGACAGCTAATGAGCAGTTCTTC. The encoded protein is CASSFFGTANEQFF.

The V and J genes are TRBV2 and TRBJ1-6; unclear D gene. Per germline, CDR1 SNHLY and CDR2 FYNNEI. There are 15 residues in the CDR3. The V end lost 1 base, the J end lost 0 bases, and 4 bases lay between the germline ends. CDR3 amino acids: CASSEVSSYNSPLHF. The CDR3 region has the DNA TGTGCCAGCAGTGAAGTGAGCTCCTATAATTCACCCCTCCACTTT.

DNA for the CDR3: TGTGCCAGCAGTTATAACAGGGCGGGTCAGCCCCAGCATTTT. Translation: CASSYNRAGQPQHF. This sequence joins TRBV7-8 and TRBJ1-5, with D perhaps matching TRBD1 (6 bases). V dropped 6 bases and J dropped 6 bases, with 15 bases sitting between them. This CDR3 is 14 amino acids long. Germline V gene lookup returns CDR1 SGHVS and CDR2 FQNEAQ.

This clone appeared once. The chain is built from TRBV19 and TRBJ1-2; 9 nucleotides agree with TRBD1. V was pared by 4 bases and J by 1 base, with 4 bases of the junction left unmatched. The CDR3 sequence is 15 residues long. Per the germline V gene, CDR1 is LNHDA and CDR2 is SQIVND (reference sequence). DNA of the CDR3: TGTGCCAGTAGTAGCGGACAGGGGTTTAACTATGGCTACACCTTC. Translation gives CASSSGQGFNYGYTF.

J is TRBJ2-7 and V is TRBV27, with TRBD2 matching 11 bases. The CDR3 spans 17 residues. Germline CDR1 is MNHEY and CDR2 is SMNVEV (reference sequence). V dropped 6 bases and J dropped 0; count of bases not matched to a gene: 10. DNA for the CDR3: TGTGCCAGCAGACCACCGGGACTAGCGGATAGCTCCTACGAGCAGTACTTC. Encoded protein: CASRPPGLADSSYEQYF.

This clone appeared a single time. The chain carries TRBV6-1 and TRBJ2-7; the match to TRBD1 covers 10 bases. This CDR3 has 15 amino acids. The ends lost 1 base at V and 7 bases at J; junction bases unmatched: 7. The germline V gene encodes CDR1 MNHNS and CDR2 SASEGT. The CDR3 region has the DNA TGTGCCAGCAGTGAAGGACAGGGGGCCACTTTTGAGCAGTACTTC. Translation: CASSEGQGATFEQYF.

The V gene is TRBV6-6, the J gene TRBJ1-5; D gene ambiguous. V was cut by 5 bases and J by 5 bases, with 22 bases left in between. The CDR3 spans 17 residues. Germline CDR1 MNHNY, CDR2 SVGAGI (reference sequence). DNA for the CDR3: TGTGCCAGCAGTCCGGGAGCCCATCCGGTTCGATATCAGCCCCAGCATTTT. Translating gives CASSPGAHPVRYQPQHF.

V and J are TRBV2 and TRBJ2-5; 7 nucleotides match TRBD2. The trim removed 2 bases at V and 4 bases at J, leaving 7 bases unmatched. The CDR3 contains 15 residues. CDR1 and CDR2 (germline): SNHLY, FYNNEI. For the CDR3, the DNA is TGTGCCAGCAGTGAAAGGTCGGGCGGGAGAGAGACCCAGTACTTC. This encodes CASSERSGGRETQYF. The full variable domain, rest sourced from reference TRBV2 and TRBJ2-5, is EPEVTQTPSHQVTQMGQEVILRCVPISNHLYFYWYRQILGQKVEFLVSFYNNEISEKSEIFDDQFSVERPDGSNFTLKIRSTKLEDSAMYFCASSERSGGRETQYFGPGTRLLVL.

This clone appeared once. This chain links TRBV7-6 with TRBJ1-5; TRBD1 agrees at 8 bases. Trimming cost V 5 bases and J 7 bases; bases outside gene matches: 7. CDR1 and CDR2 (germline): SGHVS, FNYEAQ. The CDR3 is 14 amino acids. CDR3 region: CASSPGTGGQPQHF. CDR3 coding DNA: TGTGCCAGCAGCCCCGGGACAGGCGGCCAGCCCCAGCATTTT. The whole variable domain, remainder taken from reference TRBV7-6 and TRBJ1-5, is GAGVSQSPRYKVTKRGQDVALRCDPISGHVSLYWYRQALGQGPEFLTYFNYEAQQDKSGLPNDRFSAERPEGSISTLTIQRTEQRDSAMYRCASSPGTGGQPQHFGDGTRLSIL.

The V gene is TRBV7-2, the J gene TRBJ1-1; perhaps TRBD1 as D (6 bases). The V end lost 1 base, the J end lost 6 bases, and 12 bases lay between the germline ends. The CDR3 extends over 14 amino acids. Germline CDR1 SGHTA, CDR2 FQGNSA. CDR3 protein: CASSLGEGGPEAFF. CDR3 sequence (DNA): TGTGCCAGCAGCTTAGGGGAGGGGGGGCCTGAAGCTTTCTTT.

The chain recombines TRBV18 with TRBJ1-6, with TRBD1 matching 8 bases. V shed 5 bases, J shed 7 bases, and the junction held 7 bases outside the gene matches. Germline CDR1 is KGHSH and CDR2 is LQKENI. The CDR3 totals 15 residues. CDR3 in DNA: TGTGCCAGCTCATACGGACAGGGCAACAATTCACCCCTCCACTTT. Protein product: CASSYGQGNNSPLHF.

This clone was observed once. The V gene is TRBV4-3, the J gene TRBJ2-1; 8 nucleotides align to TRBD2. Looked up from germline, CDR1 is LGHNA and CDR2 is YSLEER. Trimming took 5 bases from V and 0 from J; bases not matched to a gene: 15. The CDR3 sequence is 19 residues long. CDR3 in amino acids: CASSSRLANTLSSYNEQFF. CDR3 coding DNA: TGCGCCAGCAGCTCCCGACTAGCGAATACCCTCAGCTCCTACAATGAGCAGTTCTTC.

Only one count was recorded for this clone. This chain links TRBV12-3 or TRBV12-4 with TRBJ2-5, with D tentatively TRBD2 (5 bases). Trimming removed 8 bases at V and 7 bases at J, with 17 bases between. The CDR3 sequence is 13 residues long. CDR3 sequence: CASLLRALGTQYF. CDR3 bases: TGTGCCAGCCTCCTGAGGGCCTTAGGGACCCAGTACTTC.

V gene TRBV7-8 combines with J gene TRBJ1-5; D is uncertain. V gave up 6 bases and J gave up 5 bases, with 11 bases separating them. The CDR3 runs to 13 residues. CDR1 and CDR2 (germline): SGHVS, FQNEAQ. The DNA of the CDR3 is TGTGCCAGCAGACCAAATCAGGATCAGCCCCAGCATTTT. Residues: CASRPNQDQPQHF.

This chain links TRBV18 with TRBJ1-5, with D hard to call. V lost 6 bases and J lost 4, with 16 bases in between. Germline V gene sequence: CDR1 KGHSH, CDR2 LQKENI. This CDR3 is 15 amino acids long. The CDR3 DNA is TGTGCCAGCTCCCCCTCTCGGCGGGGTAATCAGCCCCAGCATTTT. Translated: CASSPSRRGNQPQHF. Filled out from reference TRBV18 and TRBJ1-5, the complete variable domain reads NAGVMQNPRHLVRRRGQEARLRCSPMKGHSHVYWYRQLPEEGLKFMVYLQKENIIDESGMPKERFSAEFPKEGPSILRIQQVVRGDSAAYFCASSPSRRGNQPQHFGDGTRLSIL.

This chain joins TRBV28 and TRBJ2-2; TRBD1 might be the D (5 bases). Germline V gene lookup returns CDR1 MDHEN and CDR2 SYDVKM. The V end was cut by 5 bases, the J end by 4 bases, with 11 bases between. The CDR3 is 14 residues long. The CDR3 DNA reads TGTGCCAGCAGTCCTAGGACACGCACCGGGGAGCTGTTTTTT. This codes for CASSPRTRTGELFF.

The chain has TRBV7-8 and TRBJ2-1; 7 bases align to TRBD1. The trim removed 5 bases at V and 5 bases at J, leaving 12 bases unmatched. Germline CDR1 reads SGHVS; CDR2 reads FQNEAQ. The CDR3 spans 16 residues. The CDR3 nucleotides read TGTGCCAGCAGCCCCAGCCGAGTTAGGGGGCACAATGAGCAGTTCTTC. Encoded protein: CASSPSRVRGHNEQFF.

This sequence joins TRBV27 and TRBJ2-1; D is uncertain. This CDR3 is built from 15 residues. V lost 5 bases and J lost 0, with 11 bases in between. Germline V gene lookup returns CDR1 MNHEY and CDR2 SMNVEV (reference sequence). The CDR3 coding sequence is TGTGCCAGCAGTATGACTGGTAGCTCCTACAATGAGCAGTTCTTC. Its protein product is CASSMTGSSYNEQFF.

This clone was recorded once. The gene calls are TRBV28 and TRBJ2-1; 7 positions match TRBD1. This CDR3 comprises 17 residues. The junction had 10 bases not matched to a gene; V was cut back by 5 bases and J by 0 bases. Germline V gives CDR1 MDHEN, CDR2 SYDVKM. CDR3 DNA sequence: TGTGCCAGCAGTCCAAGACAGGGCACCCCCTCCTACAATGAGCAGTTCTTC. This gives the protein CASSPRQGTPSYNEQFF.

The DNA of the CDR3 is TGTGCCAGCTCCCCCCAGAGGCTCGACGAGCAGTACTTC. Translating it yields CASSPQRLDEQYF. V and J are TRBV18 and TRBJ2-7; unclear D gene. V lost 6 bases and J lost 5, with 14 bases in between. Germline V gene lookup returns CDR1 KGHSH and CDR2 LQKENI. The CDR3 has 13 residues.